This entry lists 27 T cell receptor beta chains sequenced from one sample in a study of T cells in tuberculosis. Method: immunoSEQ multiplex PCR; TCRdb's copy keeps in-frame clones and lacks some. The sample contains 50,000 or so clones, 88% of which appear only once. Cells were sorted from thawed PBMC rested overnight and stained with GMM-loaded CD1B tetramer, viability dye and anti-CD3. CD1B tetramers were loaded with Rhodococcus equi-derived C32 glucose monomycolate. The sample consisted of CD1b-GMM tetramer-negative cells sorted from PBMCs. The receptors derive from an adult woman with latent tuberculosis.

The J gene is TRBJ2-2, the V gene TRBV28, with TRBD1 matching over 8 bases. The germline V gene has CDR1 MDHEN and CDR2 SYDVKM. V lost 2 bases, J lost 1 base, and 3 bases stayed unmatched. The CDR3 extends over 16 amino acids. The CDR3 here is CASSLTGTGNTGELFF. CDR3 bases: TGTGCCAGCAGTTTAACCGGGACAGGGAACACCGGGGAGCTGTTTTTT.

The V gene is TRBV29-1, the J gene TRBJ1-2; D remains ambiguous. Germline V gene data show CDR1 as SQVTM and CDR2 as ANQGSEA. This CDR3 region has 13 residues. The V gene lost 5 bases and the J gene lost 2 bases, with 12 bases spanning the gap. CDR3 loop: CSVFAEANYGYTF. In nucleotides, the CDR3 is TGCAGCGTTTTCGCGGAGGCCAACTATGGCTACACCTTC.

The table lists this clone with a count of one. DNA for the CDR3: TGTGCCAGCAGCTTCCCACAGGGGGTTCGTGAGTTCTTC. Translated, it gives CASSFPQGVREFF. The genes are TRBV5-6 and TRBJ2-1, with 8 bases matching TRBD1. The CDR3 spans 13 residues. The germline CDR1 and CDR2 sequences are SGHDT and YYEEEE. V was clipped by 2 bases and J by 14 bases; unmatched bases: 9.

The chain employs TRBV6-6 and TRBJ1-6; a possible D gene is TRBD1 (6 bases). The length of the CDR3 is 12 residues. Germline CDR1 and CDR2: MNHNY and SVGAGI (reference sequence). Trimming pared 6 bases from V and 18 bases from J, leaving 18 bases between. The CDR3 DNA is TGTGCCAGCAGGGACCGGACAGTTAAGTCCCACTTT. It yields the protein CASRDRTVKSHF.

The rearrangement links TRBV2 to TRBJ2-3, with no clear D. CDR1 SNHLY and CDR2 FYNNEI come from the germline V gene. V dropped 9 bases and J dropped 2 bases, with 9 bases sitting between them. CDR3 size: 12 residues. The CDR3, as DNA: TGTGCCAGGCTACGAGACACAGATACGCAGTATTTT. It translates to CARLRDTDTQYF.

V is TRBV27 and J is TRBJ2-7; perhaps TRBD2 as D (5 bases). From germline, CDR1 is MNHEY and CDR2 SMNVEV (reference sequence). The V gene lost 6 bases and the J gene lost 3 bases, with 15 bases spanning the gap. The CDR3 is 14 residues long. The CDR3 region has the DNA TGTGCCAGCAGCTTAAGAGGGTTTGGCTACGAGCAGTACTTC. Its translation is CASSLRGFGYEQYF.

The sample holds one count of this clone. CDR3 amino acids: CASSLVPREGREQYF. CDR3 in DNA: TGTGCCAGCAGCTTGGTTCCGCGGGAGGGTCGGGAGCAGTACTTC. V usage is TRBV5-4 and J usage is TRBJ2-7; 9 bases are a match to TRBD2. Per the germline V gene, CDR1 is SGHNT and CDR2 is YYREEE (reference sequence). The CDR3 is 15 amino acids. J lost 7 bases, V lost 0 bases, and 8 bases had no gene match.

The chain combines TRBV4-3 with TRBJ2-1; D uncertain. With 0 bases removed from V and 4 bases from J, the gap between germline ends came to 16 bases. Germline CDR1 and CDR2: LGHNA and YSLEER. CDR3 size: 17 residues. The CDR3 nucleotides are TGCGCCAGCAGCCAAGATTGGCCCCAGCCCGGGTACAATGAGCAGTTCTTC. Protein sequence: CASSQDWPQPGYNEQFF.

This chain links TRBV5-4 with TRBJ1-1, with TRBD1 matching over 12 bases. The CDR3 loop spans 15 amino acids. CDR1 and CDR2 from the germline V gene are SGHNT and YYREEE (reference sequence). V gave up 3 bases and J gave up 6 bases; unmatched junction bases: 6. The CDR3 sequence is CASSWGQGARAEAFF. The DNA for the CDR3 is TGTGCCAGCAGCTGGGGACAGGGGGCGCGTGCTGAAGCTTTCTTT.

The rearrangement joins TRBV11-2 to TRBJ1-2, with 9 bases aligning to TRBD1. Germline V gives CDR1 SGHAT, CDR2 FQNNGV. The CDR3 length is 16 residues. V dropped 5 bases and J dropped 3; count of bases not matched to a gene: 10. Here the CDR3 DNA reads TGTGCCAGCAGCGTCGGGACAGGGATTTCTTACTATGGCTACACCTTC. This codes for CASSVGTGISYYGYTF.

The rearrangement uses TRBV12-5 and TRBJ2-5; 9 bases line up with TRBD1. CDR1 is LGHNT and CDR2 is FRNRAP in the germline V gene. The CDR3 runs to 17 residues. With 1 base clipped from V and 4 bases from J, the junction kept 10 bases outside the gene matches. The CDR3 region has the DNA TGTGCTAGTGGTTTGGGGACAGGGGTACTGGGGGGAGAGACCCAGTACTTC. As protein: CASGLGTGVLGGETQYF.

V is TRBV27 and J is TRBJ2-3; tentatively, D is TRBD2 (5 bases). Germline assignment: CDR1 MNHEY and CDR2 SMNVEV (reference sequence). This CDR3 spans 15 amino acids. V shed 5 bases and J shed 7 bases, with 19 bases lying between them. The CDR3 reads CASSDPLANVNTQYF. CDR3 in DNA: TGTGCCAGCAGTGACCCCCTAGCTAATGTCAATACGCAGTATTTT.

V usage is TRBV30 and J usage is TRBJ1-5; a weak D match, TRBD1 (5 bases). The CDR3 totals 13 residues. CDR1 is GTSNPN and CDR2 is SVGIG in the germline V gene (reference sequence). V lost 5 bases to trimming and J lost 7 bases, with 15 bases between them. CDR3 coding DNA: TGTGCCTGGGGGGGGATCGGGCAACAGCCCCAGCATTTT. Translating gives CAWGGIGQQPQHF. Using reference TRBV30 and TRBJ1-5 for the parts outside the CDR3, the full variable domain is SQTIHQWPATLVQPVGSPLSLECTVEGTSNPNLYWYRQAAGRGLQLLFYSVGIGQISSEVPQNLSASRPQDRQFILSSKKLLLSDSGFYLCAWGGIGQQPQHFGDGTRLSIL.

This rearrangement joins TRBV29-1 to TRBJ1-2; TRBD1 matches 7 bases. The CDR3 extends over 14 amino acids. CDR1 is SQVTM and CDR2 is ANQGSEA in the germline V gene. Trimming took 7 bases from V and 4 from J; bases not matched to a gene: 12. Written as DNA, the CDR3 is TGCAGCGCGGACCGGAGACAGGGACTCTATGGCTACACCTTC. Residues: CSADRRQGLYGYTF. The whole variable domain, remainder taken from reference TRBV29-1 and TRBJ1-2, is SAVISQKPSRDICQRGTSLTIQCQVDSQVTMMFWYRQQPGQSLTLIATANQGSEATYESGFVIDKFPISRPNLTFSTLTVSNMSPEDSSIYLCSADRRQGLYGYTFGSGTRLTVV.

The V and J genes are TRBV4-3 and TRBJ1-1; D may be TRBD1 (5 bases). Trimming took 0 bases from V and 7 from J, leaving 12 bases between them. Per the germline V gene, CDR1 is LGHNA and CDR2 is YSLEER. This CDR3 spans 14 amino acids. The CDR3 DNA is TGCGCCAGCAGCCAAGATAGGTACACAGGTGAAGCTTTCTTT. It specifies CASSQDRYTGEAFF.

This clone was seen a few times. V gene TRBV7-9 combines with J gene TRBJ2-7, with D hard to call. V was cut by 1 base and J by 6 bases, with 13 bases left in between. Germline CDR1 reads SEHNR; CDR2 reads FQNEAQ (reference sequence). The CDR3 sequence is 14 residues long. CDR3 in DNA: TGTGCCAGCAGCTTAGAATCACGTCGCGGCGAGCAGTACTTC. It encodes CASSLESRRGEQYF.

This chain links TRBV19 with TRBJ2-5; D possibly corresponds to TRBD1 (6 bases). This CDR3 spans 15 amino acids. Germline V lookup: CDR1 LNHDA, CDR2 SQIVND (reference sequence). The V end was cut by 1 base, the J end by 2 bases, with 11 bases between. CDR3: CASSIGTGQQETQYF. DNA for the CDR3: TGTGCCAGTAGTATAGGCACAGGGCAGCAAGAGACCCAGTACTTC.

The V call is TRBV7-2, the J call TRBJ2-1; 8 bases line up with TRBD2. J lost 7 bases, V lost 1 base, and 12 bases had no gene match. Per the germline V gene, CDR1 is SGHTA and CDR2 is FQGNSA. The CDR3 length is 17 residues. CDR3 sequence (DNA): TGTGCCAGCAGCTTAGTTCATGCGGGGGGCACCCGAAATGAGCAGTTCTTC. Its translation is CASSLVHAGGTRNEQFF.

The chain carries TRBV30 and TRBJ1-2; 8 bases agree with TRBD1. V shed 5 bases, J shed 8 bases, and the junction held 10 bases outside the gene matches. The CDR3 is 13 amino acids. Per germline, CDR1 GTSNPN and CDR2 SVGIG (reference sequence). CDR3 coding DNA: TGTGCCTGGCGACAGGGGTTGGGTTTGGGCTACACCTTC. The encoded protein is CAWRQGLGLGYTF.

The chain employs TRBV7-9 and TRBJ2-1; weak D call: TRBD1 (6 bases). The germline CDR1 and CDR2 sequences are SEHNR and FQNEAQ (reference sequence). Trimming shortened V by 4 bases and J by 8 bases, and 12 bases separated the two germline ends. The CDR3 runs 13 residues. The CDR3 sequence: CASSSLQGYEQFF. CDR3 DNA sequence: TGTGCCAGCAGCTCATTACAGGGTTATGAGCAGTTCTTC.

This chain uses TRBV6-5 with TRBJ1-2; maybe TRBD1 (5 bases). V was trimmed by 6 bases and J by 8 bases, leaving 16 bases between them. Germline assignment: CDR1 MNHEY and CDR2 SVGAGI. This CDR3 comprises 13 residues. The CDR3 loop is CASRTDRVGGYTF. The CDR3 DNA is TGTGCCAGCAGGACAGACAGAGTAGGCGGCTACACCTTC.

This clone came up once. V and J are TRBV7-2 and TRBJ2-7; 8 nucleotides match TRBD1. The germline CDR1 and CDR2 sequences are SGHTA and FQGNSA. V shed 0 bases and J 1 base; nucleotides not matched to a gene: 5. The CDR3 runs 16 residues. The CDR3 DNA is TGTGCCAGCAGCTTAGCCGGGACAGGCCCTTCCTACGAGCAGTACTTC. This codes for CASSLAGTGPSYEQYF.

The rearrangement joins TRBV4-1 to TRBJ1-6, with D possibly TRBD1 on 5 matching bases. The CDR3 totals 15 residues. Trimming took off 2 bases at V and 10 bases at J, with 15 bases between the two ends. CDR1 is MGHRA, CDR2 YSYEKL, per germline. The chain's CDR3 is CASSQLTGGGSPLHF. DNA for the CDR3: TGCGCCAGCAGCCAATTGACGGGGGGTGGGTCACCCCTCCACTTT.

This clone has just one count. The chain links TRBV7-3 to TRBJ2-1; maybe TRBD2 (8 bases). V lost 3 bases, J lost 9 bases, and 21 bases lay in between. Germline values: CDR1 SGHTA, CDR2 FQGTGA. This CDR3 is 16 amino acids long. CDR3 amino acids: CASSFPEGAGGAEQFF. The CDR3 DNA follows: TGTGCCAGCAGCTTCCCAGAGGGGGCGGGAGGAGCTGAGCAGTTCTTC. Supplemented by reference TRBV7-3 and TRBJ2-1, the full variable domain reads GAGVSQTPSNKVTEKGKYVELRCDPISGHTALYWYRQSLGQGPEFLIYFQGTGAADDSGLPNDRFFAVRPEGSVSTLKIQRTERGDSAVYLCASSFPEGAGGAEQFFGPGTRLTVL.

The CDR3, as DNA: TGCGCCAGCAGCCAGCCTAGCGGGGGGGGCCTAGAGCAGTTCTTC. The encoded protein is CASSQPSGGGLEQFF. The chain combines TRBV4-1 with TRBJ2-1; 12 bases are shared with TRBD2. The length of the CDR3 is 15 residues. CDR1 is MGHRA, CDR2 YSYEKL, per germline. V shed 3 bases, J shed 10 bases, and the junction held 7 bases outside the gene matches.

The rearrangement links TRBV27 to TRBJ1-2; D may be TRBD1 (5 bases). Trimming shortened V by 3 bases and J by 6 bases, and 17 bases separated the two germline ends. This CDR3 spans 15 amino acids. CDR1 and CDR2 (germline): MNHEY, SMNVEV (reference sequence). CDR3 region: CASSFWQGSFDGYTF. The DNA of the CDR3 is TGTGCCAGCAGTTTTTGGCAGGGAAGCTTCGATGGCTACACCTTC.

The J gene is TRBJ1-5, the V gene TRBV5-4; 8 nucleotides agree with TRBD1. There are 17 residues in the CDR3. With 0 bases clipped from V and 9 bases from J, the junction kept 14 bases outside the gene matches. The germline gives CDR1 SGHNT, CDR2 YYREEE (reference sequence). CDR3 region: CASSLGPQGAQSLPQHF. The CDR3 nucleotides read TGTGCCAGCAGCTTGGGTCCTCAGGGGGCACAATCGTTGCCCCAGCATTTT.